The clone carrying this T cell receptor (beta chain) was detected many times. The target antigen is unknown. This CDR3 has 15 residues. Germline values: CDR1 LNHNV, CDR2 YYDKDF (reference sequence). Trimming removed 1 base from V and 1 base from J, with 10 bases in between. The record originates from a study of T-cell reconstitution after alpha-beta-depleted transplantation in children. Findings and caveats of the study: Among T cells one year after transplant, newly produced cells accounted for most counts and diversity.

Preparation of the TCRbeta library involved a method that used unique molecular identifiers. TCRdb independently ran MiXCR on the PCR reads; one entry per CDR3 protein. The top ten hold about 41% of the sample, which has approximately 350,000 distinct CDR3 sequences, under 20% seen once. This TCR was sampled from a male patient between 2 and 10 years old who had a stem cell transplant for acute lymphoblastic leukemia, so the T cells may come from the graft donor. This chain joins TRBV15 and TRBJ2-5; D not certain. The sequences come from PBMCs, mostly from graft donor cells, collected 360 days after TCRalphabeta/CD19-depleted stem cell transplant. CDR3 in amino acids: CATSRVGHGQETQYF. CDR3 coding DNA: TGTGCCACCAGCAGAGTCGGGCATGGCCAAGAGACCCAGTACTTC.